This TCR beta chain was observed in a study of blood T cells in healthy people across ages. Next came a second PCR, run for 7 to 11 cycles, which used a sample-barcoded 5' primer along with a J-beta primer mix. TCRdb ran MiXCR on the 5' RACE reads and lists one entry per CDR3 protein. The sample has fewer than 800,000 distinct CDR3 sequences; around 20% are singletons. This clonotype was observed a few times. The germline CDR1 and CDR2 sequences are MGHDK and SYGVNS. This CDR3 comprises 16 residues. J gave up 3 bases and V 6 bases, and 9 bases lay outside the gene matches. The clonotype comes from a man in his 70s in good health. The material sequenced was blood. The rearrangement joins TRBV25-1 to TRBJ2-5, with 11 nucleotides matching TRBD2. Here the CDR3 DNA reads TGTGCCAGCAGCCCCGGGACTAGCGGCACGAAAGAGACCCAGTACTTC. Its translation: CASSPGTSGTKETQYF.